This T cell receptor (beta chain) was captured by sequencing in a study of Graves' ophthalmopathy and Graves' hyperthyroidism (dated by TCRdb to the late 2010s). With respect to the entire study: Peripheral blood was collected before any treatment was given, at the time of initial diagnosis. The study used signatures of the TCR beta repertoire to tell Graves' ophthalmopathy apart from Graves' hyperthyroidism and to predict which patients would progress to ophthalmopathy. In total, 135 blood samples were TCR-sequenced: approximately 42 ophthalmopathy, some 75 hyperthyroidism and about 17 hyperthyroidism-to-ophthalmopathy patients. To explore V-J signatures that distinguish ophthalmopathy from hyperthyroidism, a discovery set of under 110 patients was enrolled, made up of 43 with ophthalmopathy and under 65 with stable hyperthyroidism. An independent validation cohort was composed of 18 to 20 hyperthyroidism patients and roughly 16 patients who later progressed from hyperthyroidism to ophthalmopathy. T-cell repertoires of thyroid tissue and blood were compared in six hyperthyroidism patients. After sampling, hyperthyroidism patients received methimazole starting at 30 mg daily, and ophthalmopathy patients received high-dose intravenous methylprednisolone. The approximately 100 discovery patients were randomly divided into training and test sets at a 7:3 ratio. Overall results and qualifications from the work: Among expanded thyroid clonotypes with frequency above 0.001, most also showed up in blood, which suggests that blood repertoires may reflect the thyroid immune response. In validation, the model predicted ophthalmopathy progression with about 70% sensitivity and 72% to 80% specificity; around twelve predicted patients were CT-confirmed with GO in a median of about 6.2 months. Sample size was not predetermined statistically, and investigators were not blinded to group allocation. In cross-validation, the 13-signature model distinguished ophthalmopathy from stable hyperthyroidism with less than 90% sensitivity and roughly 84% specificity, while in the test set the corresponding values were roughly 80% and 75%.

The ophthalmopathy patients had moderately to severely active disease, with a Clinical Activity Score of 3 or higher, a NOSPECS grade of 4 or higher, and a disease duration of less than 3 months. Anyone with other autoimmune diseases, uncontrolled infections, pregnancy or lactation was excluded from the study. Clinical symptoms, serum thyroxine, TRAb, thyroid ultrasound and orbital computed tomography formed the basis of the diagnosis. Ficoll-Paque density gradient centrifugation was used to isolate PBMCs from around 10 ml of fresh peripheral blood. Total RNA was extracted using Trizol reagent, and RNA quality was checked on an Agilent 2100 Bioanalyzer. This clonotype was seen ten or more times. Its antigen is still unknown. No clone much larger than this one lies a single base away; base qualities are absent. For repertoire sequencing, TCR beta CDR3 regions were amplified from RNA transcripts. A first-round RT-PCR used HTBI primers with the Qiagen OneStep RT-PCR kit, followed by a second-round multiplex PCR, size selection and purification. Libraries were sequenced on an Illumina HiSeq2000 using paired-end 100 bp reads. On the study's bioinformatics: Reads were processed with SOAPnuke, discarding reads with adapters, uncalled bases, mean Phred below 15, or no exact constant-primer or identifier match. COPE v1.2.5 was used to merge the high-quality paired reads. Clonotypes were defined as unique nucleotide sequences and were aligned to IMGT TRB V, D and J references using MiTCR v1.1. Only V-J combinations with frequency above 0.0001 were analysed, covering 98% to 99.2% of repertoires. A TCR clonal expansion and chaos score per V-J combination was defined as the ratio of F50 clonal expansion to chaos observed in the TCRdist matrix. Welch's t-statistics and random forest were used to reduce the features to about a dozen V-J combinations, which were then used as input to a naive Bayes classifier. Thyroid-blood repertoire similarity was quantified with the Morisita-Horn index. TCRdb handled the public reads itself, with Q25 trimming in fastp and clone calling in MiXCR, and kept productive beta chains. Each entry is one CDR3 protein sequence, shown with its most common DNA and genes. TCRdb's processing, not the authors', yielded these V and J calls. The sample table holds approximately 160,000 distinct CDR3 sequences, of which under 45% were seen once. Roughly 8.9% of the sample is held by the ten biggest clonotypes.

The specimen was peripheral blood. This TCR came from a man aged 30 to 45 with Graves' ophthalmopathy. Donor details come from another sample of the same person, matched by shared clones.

The DNA sequence follows: TGTGCCAGCAGTGATCACCTATGGGGGCAGATAAATCAGCCCCAGCATTTT. The resulting protein is CASSDHLWGQINQPQHF. The sequence joins TRBV6-1 to TRBJ1-5; TRBD1 is possibly the D segment (6 matching bases). For CDR1 and CDR2, the germline V gene lists MNHNS and SASEGT. The germline ends are 19 bases apart after V is trimmed by 3 bases and J by 4 bases. The CDR3, from cysteine to phenylalanine, totals 17 residues. Kept here is only the CDR3 DNA, which spans 51 bases and is read in frame from base 1.